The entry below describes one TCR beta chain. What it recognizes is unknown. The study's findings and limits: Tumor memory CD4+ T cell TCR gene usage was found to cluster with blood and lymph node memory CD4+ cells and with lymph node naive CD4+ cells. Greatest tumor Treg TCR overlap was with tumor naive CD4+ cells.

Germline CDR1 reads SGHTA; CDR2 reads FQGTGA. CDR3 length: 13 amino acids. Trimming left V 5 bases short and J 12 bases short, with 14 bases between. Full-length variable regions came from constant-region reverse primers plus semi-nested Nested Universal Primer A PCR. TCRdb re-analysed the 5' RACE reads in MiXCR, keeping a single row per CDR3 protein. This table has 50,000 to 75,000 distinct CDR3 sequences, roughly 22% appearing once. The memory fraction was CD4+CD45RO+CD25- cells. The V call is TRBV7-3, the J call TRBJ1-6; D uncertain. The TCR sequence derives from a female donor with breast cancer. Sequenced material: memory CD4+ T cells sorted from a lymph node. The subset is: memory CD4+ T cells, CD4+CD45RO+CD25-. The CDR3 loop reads CASSPSQGLPLHF. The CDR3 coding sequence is TGTGCCAGCAGCCCATCGCAAGGTTTACCCCTCCACTTT.